The TCR beta chain under discussion was sequenced for a study of blood T cell repertoires in COVID-19. The CDR3 has 15 amino acids. The germline V gene has CDR1 SGHNT and CDR2 YYREEE (reference sequence). The trim removed 4 bases at V and 2 bases at J, leaving 5 bases unmatched. Assay used: immunoSEQ multiplex PCR; TCRdb lists only in-frame clones, some missing. This sample has about 100,000 clones, with 70% to 90% found just once. All enrollees were roughly 18 to 90 years old and from about 24 US areas. Sequencing was done on a sample of PBMCs or T cells enriched from blood (not recorded which). The receptor was isolated from a woman in her fifties or sixties who had recovered from COVID-19. The J gene is TRBJ2-3, the V gene TRBV5-4; 9 positions agree with TRBD2. The chain's CDR3 is CASSPPSGVTDTQYF. The CDR3 DNA follows: TGTGCCAGCAGCCCCCCTAGCGGGGTCACAGATACGCAGTATTTT.